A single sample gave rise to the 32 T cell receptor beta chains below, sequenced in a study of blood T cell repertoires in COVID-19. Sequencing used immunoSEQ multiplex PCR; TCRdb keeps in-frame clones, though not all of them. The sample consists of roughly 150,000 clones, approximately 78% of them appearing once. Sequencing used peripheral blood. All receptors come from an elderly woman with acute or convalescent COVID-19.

The CDR3 sequence: CASSHRDTSSGNTIYF. Written as DNA, the CDR3 is TGTGCCAGCAGCCACCGGGACACGAGCTCTGGAAACACCATATATTTT. The chain combines TRBV7-8 with TRBJ1-3, with D tentatively TRBD1 (6 bases). V lost 5 bases to trimming and J lost 0 bases, with 14 bases between them. Germline V CDR1 and CDR2: SGHVS, FQNEAQ. The CDR3 runs 16 residues.

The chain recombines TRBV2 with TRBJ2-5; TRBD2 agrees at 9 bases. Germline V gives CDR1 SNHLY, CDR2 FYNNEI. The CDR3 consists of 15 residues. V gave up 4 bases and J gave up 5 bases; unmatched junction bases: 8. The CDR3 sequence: CASSGRRGGLETQYF. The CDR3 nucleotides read TGTGCCAGCAGTGGGCGGCGGGGGGGCCTGGAGACCCAGTACTTC.

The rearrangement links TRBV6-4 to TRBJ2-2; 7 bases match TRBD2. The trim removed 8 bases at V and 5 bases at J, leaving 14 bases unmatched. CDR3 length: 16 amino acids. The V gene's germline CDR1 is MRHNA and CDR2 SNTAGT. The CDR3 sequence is CASSQVREFWTGELFF. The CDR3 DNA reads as TGTGCCAGCTCCCAGGTGCGGGAGTTTTGGACCGGGGAGCTGTTTTTT.

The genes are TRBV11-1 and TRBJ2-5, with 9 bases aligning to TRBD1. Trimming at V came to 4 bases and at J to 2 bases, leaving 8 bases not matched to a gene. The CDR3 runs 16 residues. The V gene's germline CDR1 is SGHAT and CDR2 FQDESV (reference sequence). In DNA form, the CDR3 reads TGTGCCAGCAGCTATGATACAGGGGGCTGGCAAGAGACCCAGTACTTC. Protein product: CASSYDTGGWQETQYF.

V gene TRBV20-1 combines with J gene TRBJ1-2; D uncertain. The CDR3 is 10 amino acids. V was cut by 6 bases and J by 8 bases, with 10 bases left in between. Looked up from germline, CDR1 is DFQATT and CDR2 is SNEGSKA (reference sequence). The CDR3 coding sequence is TGCAGTGCCTGGGGAGGGGGCTACACCTTC. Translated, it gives CSAWGGGYTF.

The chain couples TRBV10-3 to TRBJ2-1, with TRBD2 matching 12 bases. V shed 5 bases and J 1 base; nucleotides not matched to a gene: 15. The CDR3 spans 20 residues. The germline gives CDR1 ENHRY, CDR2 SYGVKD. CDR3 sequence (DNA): TGTGCCATCAGTAAGACGACTAGCGGGAGCTCCCAATTTTCCTACAATGAGCAGTTCTTC. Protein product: CAISKTTSGSSQFSYNEQFF.

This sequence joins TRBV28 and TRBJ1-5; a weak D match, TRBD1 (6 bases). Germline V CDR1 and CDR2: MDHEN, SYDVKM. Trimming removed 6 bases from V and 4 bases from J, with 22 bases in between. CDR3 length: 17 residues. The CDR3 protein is CASRRTDPGQINQPQHF. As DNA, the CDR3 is TGTGCCAGCAGACGCACCGATCCGGGACAAATAAATCAGCCCCAGCATTTT.

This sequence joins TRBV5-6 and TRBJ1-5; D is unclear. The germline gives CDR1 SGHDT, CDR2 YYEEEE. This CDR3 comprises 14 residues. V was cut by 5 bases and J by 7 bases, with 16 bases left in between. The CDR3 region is CASSPWPRGQPQHF. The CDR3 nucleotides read TGTGCCAGCAGTCCCTGGCCTCGAGGGCAGCCCCAGCATTTT.

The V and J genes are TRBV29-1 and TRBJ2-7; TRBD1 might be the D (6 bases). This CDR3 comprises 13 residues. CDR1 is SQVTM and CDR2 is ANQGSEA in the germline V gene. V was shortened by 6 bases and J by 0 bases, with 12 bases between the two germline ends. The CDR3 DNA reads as TGCAGCGTAGAGGACAGACTCTCCTACGAGCAGTACTTC. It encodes CSVEDRLSYEQYF.

CDR3 in amino acids: CASTPAADTQYF. CDR3 sequence (DNA): TGTGCCAGCACTCCGGCGGCAGATACGCAGTATTTT. The chain recombines TRBV7-2 with TRBJ2-3; D remains ambiguous. V lost 7 bases to trimming and J lost 4 bases, with 9 bases between them. Germline V gene data show CDR1 as SGHTA and CDR2 as FQGNSA. The CDR3 loop spans 12 amino acids.

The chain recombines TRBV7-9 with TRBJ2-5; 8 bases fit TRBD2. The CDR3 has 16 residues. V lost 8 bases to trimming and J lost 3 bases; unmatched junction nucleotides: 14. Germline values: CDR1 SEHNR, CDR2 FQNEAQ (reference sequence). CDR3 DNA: TGTGCCAGCGGGATAATACTAGCGGAGTTAAAAGAGACCCAGTACTTC. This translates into CASGIILAELKETQYF.

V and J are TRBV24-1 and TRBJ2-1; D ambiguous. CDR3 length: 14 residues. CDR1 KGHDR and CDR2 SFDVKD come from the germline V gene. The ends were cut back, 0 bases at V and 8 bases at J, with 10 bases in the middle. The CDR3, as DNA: TGTGCCACCAGTGATTTGGGCCTGCCCCATGAGCAGTTCTTC. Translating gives CATSDLGLPHEQFF.

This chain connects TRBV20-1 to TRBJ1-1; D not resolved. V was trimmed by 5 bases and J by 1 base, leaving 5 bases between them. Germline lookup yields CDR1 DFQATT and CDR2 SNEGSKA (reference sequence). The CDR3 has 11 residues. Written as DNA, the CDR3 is TGCAGTGCTGAGGGGAACACTGAAGCTTTCTTT. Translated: CSAEGNTEAFF.

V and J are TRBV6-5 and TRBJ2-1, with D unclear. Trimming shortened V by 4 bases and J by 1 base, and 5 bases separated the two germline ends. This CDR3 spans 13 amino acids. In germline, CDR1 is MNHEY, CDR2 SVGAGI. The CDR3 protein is CASSSLSYNEQFF. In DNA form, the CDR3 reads TGTGCCAGCAGTTCTCTATCCTACAATGAGCAGTTCTTC.

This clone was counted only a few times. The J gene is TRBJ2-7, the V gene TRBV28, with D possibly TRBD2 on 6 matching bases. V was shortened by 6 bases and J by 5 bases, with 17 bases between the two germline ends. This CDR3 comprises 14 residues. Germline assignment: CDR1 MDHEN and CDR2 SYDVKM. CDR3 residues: CASSPGLATHEQYF. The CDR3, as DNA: TGTGCCAGCAGCCCGGGGCTAGCGACACACGAGCAGTACTTC.

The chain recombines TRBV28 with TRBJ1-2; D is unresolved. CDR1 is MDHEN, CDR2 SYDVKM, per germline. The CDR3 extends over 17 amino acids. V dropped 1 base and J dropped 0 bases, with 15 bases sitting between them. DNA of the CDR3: TGTGCCAGCAGTTTATTTCTTAAAGGAGGAGCTAACTATGGCTACACCTTC. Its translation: CASSLFLKGGANYGYTF.

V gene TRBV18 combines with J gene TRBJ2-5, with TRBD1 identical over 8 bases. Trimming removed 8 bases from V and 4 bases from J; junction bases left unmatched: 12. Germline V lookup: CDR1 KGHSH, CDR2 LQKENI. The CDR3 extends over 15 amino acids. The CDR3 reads CASAKRTGWGETQYF. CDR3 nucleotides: TGTGCCAGCGCTAAACGGACAGGGTGGGGAGAGACCCAGTACTTC.

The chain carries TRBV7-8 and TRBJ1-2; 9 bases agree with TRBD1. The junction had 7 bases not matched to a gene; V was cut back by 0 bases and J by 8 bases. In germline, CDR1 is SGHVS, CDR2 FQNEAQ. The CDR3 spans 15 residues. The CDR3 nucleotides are TGTGCCAGCAGCTTAGCTTGGACAGGGGAAAGGGGCTACACCTTC. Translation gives CASSLAWTGERGYTF.

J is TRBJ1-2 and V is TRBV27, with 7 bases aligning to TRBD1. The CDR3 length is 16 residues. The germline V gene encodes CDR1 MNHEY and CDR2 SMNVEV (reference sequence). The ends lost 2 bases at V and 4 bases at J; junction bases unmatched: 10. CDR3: CASSLAYRGNTYGYTF. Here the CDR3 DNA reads TGTGCCAGCAGTTTAGCATACAGGGGAAATACCTATGGCTACACCTTC.

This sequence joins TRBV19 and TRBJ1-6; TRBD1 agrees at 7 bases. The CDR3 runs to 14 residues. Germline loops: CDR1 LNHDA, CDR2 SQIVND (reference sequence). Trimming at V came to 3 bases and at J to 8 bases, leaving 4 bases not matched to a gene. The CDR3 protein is CASSMDRWDSPLHF. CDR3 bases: TGTGCCAGTAGTATGGACAGGTGGGATTCACCCCTCCACTTT.

CDR3 nucleotides: TGTGCCAGCAGCTTACGGGGACTCCGGGCCACTGAAGCTTTCTTT. As protein: CASSLRGLRATEAFF. The rearrangement links TRBV5-5 to TRBJ1-1, with a weak D call TRBD1 (5 bases). V gave up 2 bases and J gave up 4 bases, with 15 bases separating them. Germline V lookup: CDR1 SGHKS, CDR2 YYEKEE (reference sequence). The CDR3 is made up of 15 amino acids.

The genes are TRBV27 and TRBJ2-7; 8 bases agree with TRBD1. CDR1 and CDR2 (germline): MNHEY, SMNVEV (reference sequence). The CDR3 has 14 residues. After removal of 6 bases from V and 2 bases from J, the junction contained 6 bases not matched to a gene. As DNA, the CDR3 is TGTGCCAGCAGAAAGGGACAGGTTCCCTACGAGCAGTACTTC. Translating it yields CASRKGQVPYEQYF.

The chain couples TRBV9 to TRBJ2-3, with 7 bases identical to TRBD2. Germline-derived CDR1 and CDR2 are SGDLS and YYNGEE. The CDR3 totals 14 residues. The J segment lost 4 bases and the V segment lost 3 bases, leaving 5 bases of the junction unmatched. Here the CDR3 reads CASSDRGGADTQYF. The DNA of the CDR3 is TGTGCCAGCAGCGACCGGGGAGGGGCAGATACGCAGTATTTT.

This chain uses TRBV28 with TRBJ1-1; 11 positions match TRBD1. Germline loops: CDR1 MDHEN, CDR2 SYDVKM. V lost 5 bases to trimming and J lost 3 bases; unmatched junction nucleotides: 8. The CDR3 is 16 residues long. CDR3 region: CASSDAGTGGYTEAFF. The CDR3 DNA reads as TGTGCCAGCAGTGACGCCGGGACAGGGGGGTACACTGAAGCTTTCTTT.

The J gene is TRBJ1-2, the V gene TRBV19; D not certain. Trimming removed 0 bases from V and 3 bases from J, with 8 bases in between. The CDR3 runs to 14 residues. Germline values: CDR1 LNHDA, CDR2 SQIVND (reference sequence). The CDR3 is CASSIDWGDYGYTF. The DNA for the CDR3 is TGTGCCAGTAGTATAGACTGGGGAGACTATGGCTACACCTTC.

CDR3 protein: CASSQDARANQPQHF. In DNA, the CDR3 is TGTGCCAGCTCCCAGGATGCGCGGGCTAATCAGCCCCAGCATTTT. V is TRBV18 and J is TRBJ1-5; no definite D call. Trimming removed 6 bases from V and 4 bases from J, with 16 bases in between. The germline V gene has CDR1 KGHSH and CDR2 LQKENI. The CDR3 has 15 residues.

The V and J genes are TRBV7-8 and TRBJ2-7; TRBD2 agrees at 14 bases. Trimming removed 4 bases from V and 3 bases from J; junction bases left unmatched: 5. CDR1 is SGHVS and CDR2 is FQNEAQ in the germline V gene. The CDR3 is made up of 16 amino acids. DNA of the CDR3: TGTGCCAGCAGCTCCGGAGGACTAGCGGGAGGCTACGAGCAGTACTTC. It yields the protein CASSSGGLAGGYEQYF.

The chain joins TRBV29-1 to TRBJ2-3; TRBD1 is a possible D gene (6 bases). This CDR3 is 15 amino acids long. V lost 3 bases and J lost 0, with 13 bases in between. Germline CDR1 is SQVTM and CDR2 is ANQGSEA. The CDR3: CSVDEGGASTDTQYF. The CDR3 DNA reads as TGCAGCGTTGACGAAGGGGGAGCCAGCACAGATACGCAGTATTTT.

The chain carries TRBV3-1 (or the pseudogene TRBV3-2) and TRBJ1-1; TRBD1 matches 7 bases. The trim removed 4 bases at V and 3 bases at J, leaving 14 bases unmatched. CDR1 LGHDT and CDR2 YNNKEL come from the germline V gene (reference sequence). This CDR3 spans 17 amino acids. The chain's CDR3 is CASSRRRGQPKYTEAFF. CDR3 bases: TGTGCCAGCAGCCGAAGACGGGGACAGCCTAAATACACTGAAGCTTTCTTT.

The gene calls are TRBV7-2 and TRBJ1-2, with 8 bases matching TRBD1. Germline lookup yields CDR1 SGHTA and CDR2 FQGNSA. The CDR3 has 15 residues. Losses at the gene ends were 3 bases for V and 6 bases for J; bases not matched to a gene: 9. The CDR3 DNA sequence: TGTGCCAGCAGCTTGGGACTGGACAGGGTTGATGGCTACACCTTC. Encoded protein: CASSLGLDRVDGYTF.

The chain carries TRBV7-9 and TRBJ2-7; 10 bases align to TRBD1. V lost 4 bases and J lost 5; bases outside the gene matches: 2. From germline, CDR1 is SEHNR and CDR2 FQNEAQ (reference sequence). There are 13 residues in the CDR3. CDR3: CASSSTGGHEQYF. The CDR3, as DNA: TGTGCCAGCAGCTCGACAGGGGGCCACGAGCAGTACTTC.

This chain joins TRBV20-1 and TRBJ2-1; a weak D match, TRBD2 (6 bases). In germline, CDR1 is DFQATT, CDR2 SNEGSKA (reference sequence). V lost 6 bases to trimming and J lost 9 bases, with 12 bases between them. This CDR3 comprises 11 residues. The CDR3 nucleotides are TGCAGTGCCCCGGAGGAGGGTGAGCAGTTCTTC. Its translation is CSAPEEGEQFF.